Listed below are T cell receptor beta chains from one sample, sequenced in a study of blood T cell repertoires in COVID-19. Produced via immunoSEQ multiplex PCR; TCRdb's table is partial and in-frame only. The table lists tens of thousands of clones, 82% of them singletons. Sample: peripheral blood. These receptors all come from a human donor in a cohort sampled during active COVID-19. CDR3s include the opening cysteine and the closing phenylalanine or tryptophan. Fields, in order: D gene, V gene, clone size, J gene, CDR3 DNA, CDR3 protein. D genes are given only for firm matches. For some rows the clone size is stated as once, few or many, or as a class when expanded; others skip it.

>NA|TRBV12-5|NA|TRBJ1-5
TGTGCTAGTGGTTTCGGTGGGACACCCAGGGTGTTGACTCAGCCCCAGCATTTT
CASGFGGTPRVLTQPQHF
>NA|TRBV7-2|NA|TRBJ1-1
TGTGCCAGCAGCTTACAATTGAACACTGAAGCTTTCTTT
CASSLQLNTEAFF
>TRBD1|TRBV10-1|NA|TRBJ2-7
TGCGCCAGCAGTTCGGGACAGGGTTACGAGCAGTACTTC
CASSSGQGYEQYF
>TRBD1|TRBV5-1|NA|TRBJ1-2
TGCGCCAGCAGCAAGGGACAGGGGATCTCTTATGGCTACACCTTC
CASSKGQGISYGYTF
>NA|TRBV27|NA|TRBJ2-2
TGTGCCAGCAGTTTTTTCGGCACCGGGGAGCTGTTTTTT
CASSFFGTGELFF
>NA|TRBV9|NA|TRBJ2-7
TGTGCCAGCAGCGTCAACGGACTTGTCTACGAGCAGTACTTC
CASSVNGLVYEQYF
>NA|TRBV3-1/TRBV3-2|NA|TRBJ2-5
TGTGCCAGCAGCCAAGAAGGGAGGCCTCAAGAGACCCAGTACTTC
CASSQEGRPQETQYF
>NA|TRBV5-4|NA|TRBJ2-7
TGTGCCAGCAGCTCCCCTAGCTCCTACGAGCAGTACTTC
CASSSPSSYEQYF
>TRBD2|TRBV5-1|NA|TRBJ2-3
TGCGCCAGCAGCTTCAGTCGGGGGGGCACAGATACGCAGTATTTT
CASSFSRGGTDTQYF
>TRBD1|TRBV11-2|NA|TRBJ2-5
TGTGCCAGCAGCTCTAGCCGGGACAGGGACGGGACCCAGTACTTC
CASSSSRDRDGTQYF
>TRBD1|TRBV6-1|NA|TRBJ1-5
TGTGCCAGCAGTGAAGCCGGGACAGGGGGCTATCAGCCCCAGCATTTT
CASSEAGTGGYQPQHF
>TRBD1|TRBV3-1/TRBV3-2|NA|TRBJ2-6
TGTGCCAGCAGCCAAGGGAAGGGGGCGGTATCTGGGGCCAACGTCCTGACTTTC
CASSQGKGAVSGANVLTF
>NA|TRBV29-1|few|TRBJ2-3
TGCAGCGTTGAAGATATGCGGAGCACAGATACGCAGTATTTT
CSVEDMRSTDTQYF
>TRBD1|TRBV5-6|NA|TRBJ1-4
TGTGCCAGCAGCTTGAGGGGGCCGAATGAAAAACTGTTTTTT
CASSLRGPNEKLFF
>NA|TRBV5-1|NA|TRBJ1-6
TGCGCCAGCGGTCCTTCCAGTTCGGGTAATTCACCCCTCCACTTT
CASGPSSSGNSPLHF
>TRBD1|TRBV2|NA|TRBJ1-2
TGTGCCAGCAGTGATCAGGGGGGCGTTTACTATGGCTACACCTTC
CASSDQGGVYYGYTF
>NA|TRBV19|NA|TRBJ1-6
TGTGCCAGTAGTATTGGAGGGAATTCACCCCTCCACTTT
CASSIGGNSPLHF
>NA|TRBV5-1|NA|TRBJ1-1
TGCGCCAGCAGCGAACAGGGAAACACTGAAGCTTTCTTT
CASSEQGNTEAFF
>NA|TRBV5-4|NA|TRBJ2-3
TGTGCCAGCAGCTTCGGGGGGCTGGGGCAGTATTTT
CASSFGGLGQYF
>NA|TRBV7-2|NA|TRBJ1-2
TGTGCCAGCAGCTTAGCGGAGGACTACACCTTC
CASSLAEDYTF
>NA|TRBV4-2|few|TRBJ1-1
TGTGCCAGCAGCCAAGGAGGCAGAAGGACTGAAGCTTTCTTT
CASSQGGRRTEAFF
>TRBD1|TRBV19|NA|TRBJ2-7
TGTGCCAGTAGTATATGGGACAGGGGAAGATCCGAGCAGTACTTC
CASSIWDRGRSEQYF
>NA|TRBV6-2/TRBV6-3|NA|TRBJ2-7
TGTGCCAGCAGTGGAGGGGGAGGGAGCCACGAGCAGTACTTC
CASSGGGGSHEQYF
>NA|TRBV5-1|once|TRBJ2-7
TGCGCCAGCAGCTCTCTCGGGACTTCCTACGAGCAGTACTTC
CASSSLGTSYEQYF
>TRBD1|TRBV7-9|NA|TRBJ2-5
TGTGCCAGCAGCTTCGACAGGGGGCCACAAGAGACCCAGTACTTC
CASSFDRGPQETQYF
>TRBD1|TRBV7-8|NA|TRBJ1-5
TGTGCCAGCAGCCCACAGGGGCAGCCCCAGCATTTT
CASSPQGQPQHF
>TRBD1|TRBV7-9|NA|TRBJ1-2
TGTGCCAGCGGACAGGGGGCCCTTTATGGCTACACCTTC
CASGQGALYGYTF
>NA|TRBV30|NA|TRBJ2-7
TGTGCCTGGACCAGAGAGGGAAGCTTTTCCTACGAGCAGTACTTC
CAWTREGSFSYEQYF
>NA|TRBV5-1|NA|TRBJ2-7
TGCGCCAGCAGCTTGTTCCCTTTACCTACGGGTCAGCAGTACTTC
CASSLFPLPTGQQYF
>NA|TRBV7-8|NA|TRBJ1-2
TGTGCCAGCAGCTTAAGAATAGCTAACTATGGCTACACCTTC
CASSLRIANYGYTF
>NA|TRBV12-3/TRBV12-4|NA|TRBJ1-1
TGTGCCAGCAGTGCAGTACAGGGTACTGAAGCTTTCTTT
CASSAVQGTEAFF
>TRBD1|TRBV3-1/TRBV3-2|NA|TRBJ1-2
TGTGCCAGCAGCCACCTCGACAGGGGGAAAGGCTACACCTTC
CASSHLDRGKGYTF
>NA|TRBV11-2|few|TRBJ2-7
TGTGCCAGCAGCTTCCAGAGCGGATCGGTTCGCGCCTACGAGCAGTACTTC
CASSFQSGSVRAYEQYF
>TRBD1|TRBV7-2|NA|TRBJ1-2
TGTGCCAGCAGCAACCGACAGGGGGCGGAGTTGCGTGGCTACACCTTC
CASSNRQGAELRGYTF
>TRBD1|TRBV7-9|once|TRBJ2-5
TGTGCCAGCAGCGGACAGGGGGAGACCCAGTACTTC
CASSGQGETQYF
>TRBD1|TRBV18|NA|TRBJ1-2
TGTGCCAGCTCACCACCGCTGACAGGGGGCGTTGGGTACACCTTC
CASSPPLTGGVGYTF
>NA|TRBV11-2|NA|TRBJ1-1
TGTGCCAGCAGCTTACCCCGGGGTCGGCGGGCTTTCTTT
CASSLPRGRRAFF
>TRBD1|TRBV5-4|NA|TRBJ2-2
TGTGCCAGCAGCCCGGGACAGGGGGCGATGGTCGGGGAGCTGTTTTTT
CASSPGQGAMVGELFF
>TRBD1|TRBV30|NA|TRBJ2-5
TGTGCCTGGACCTACGGGACAGGACTACAAGAGACCCAGTACTTC
CAWTYGTGLQETQYF
>NA|TRBV7-9|NA|TRBJ1-5
TGTGCCAGCAGCTTAGTAGGCGGCGCTAATCAGCCCCAGCATTTT
CASSLVGGANQPQHF
>NA|TRBV5-8|NA|TRBJ1-2
TGTGCCAGCAGCTTGCCCCTCAACTATGGCTACACCTTC
CASSLPLNYGYTF
>TRBD2|TRBV6-6|NA|TRBJ2-2
TGTGCCAGCAGTCGGCTAGCGGGGGCGACGAACACCGGGGAGCTGTTTTTT
CASSRLAGATNTGELFF
>NA|TRBV7-8|NA|TRBJ1-3
TGTGCCAGCAGCTCTGAACAGCTCAGTGGAAACACCATATATTTT
CASSSEQLSGNTIYF
>NA|TRBV21-1|NA|TRBJ1-2
TGTGCCAGCAGCAAAGGACAGAAAAACTATGGCTACACCTTC
CASSKGQKNYGYTF
>TRBD2|TRBV11-3|NA|TRBJ2-1
TGTGCCAGCAGCTCGACTAGCGGGGGGGCGTATGAGCAGTTCTTC
CASSSTSGGAYEQFF
>TRBD1|TRBV7-2|NA|TRBJ1-1
TGTGCCAGCAGCTTCGTCGGACAGGGGGACGGTGAAGCTTTCTTT
CASSFVGQGDGEAFF
>TRBD1|TRBV18|NA|TRBJ1-2
TGTGCCAGCTCACCAAGACAGGGGAGTAAGGATGGCTACACCTTC
CASSPRQGSKDGYTF
>TRBD1|TRBV5-4|NA|TRBJ1-6
TGTGCCAGCAGCTTGCAGACAGGGCGAAGCTATAATTCACCCCTCCACTTT
CASSLQTGRSYNSPLHF